This is a list of T cell receptor beta chains from one sample in a study of breast tumors, draining lymph nodes, adjacent tissues. TCRdb recomputed calls from the multiplex PCR reads with MiXCR, one row per CDR3 protein. Of 90,000 to 120,000 distinct CDR3 sequences listed, 21% were seen once; the top ten hold around 1.2%. Material: axillary lymph node tissue. The origin of the receptors is a female donor with breast cancer. Some clones in this sample may be carry-over from other donors' samples. CDR3s include the opening cysteine and the closing phenylalanine or tryptophan. Each record gives: D gene, J gene, V gene, clone size, CDR3 protein, CDR3 DNA. A D gene is named only where the DNA matches it firmly. Only part of the rows carry a size: once, few, many, or a class if the clone is expanded.

d_gene: NA; j_gene: TRBJ2-2; v_gene: TRBV27; abundance: few; CDR3aa: CASSSLGNTGELFF; CDR3nt: TGTGCCAGCAGTTCACTAGGAAACACCGGGGAGCTGTTTTTT
d_gene: NA; j_gene: TRBJ2-3; v_gene: TRBV11-1; abundance: many; CDR3aa: CASSLGRDTQYF; CDR3nt: TGTGCCAGCAGCTTAGGACGAGATACGCAGTATTTT
d_gene: TRBD2; j_gene: TRBJ2-3; v_gene: TRBV4-2; abundance: many; CDR3aa: CASSASGREADTQYF; CDR3nt: TGTGCCAGCAGTGCCAGCGGGAGGGAGGCAGATACGCAGTATTTT
d_gene: TRBD2; j_gene: TRBJ2-1; v_gene: TRBV6-1; abundance: NA; CDR3aa: CASSEAVLAGGRFEQFF; CDR3nt: TGTGCCAGCAGTGAAGCGGTACTAGCGGGAGGAAGGTTCGAGCAGTTCTTC
d_gene: NA; j_gene: TRBJ1-1; v_gene: TRBV20-1; abundance: NA; CDR3aa: CSASKADTEAFF; CDR3nt: TGCAGTGCTAGCAAAGCGGACACTGAAGCTTTCTTT
d_gene: NA; j_gene: TRBJ1-6; v_gene: TRBV24-1; abundance: many; CDR3aa: CATSDWGVGFLNSPLHF; CDR3nt: TGTGCCACCAGTGATTGGGGGGTCGGGTTTCTAAATTCACCCCTCCACTTT
d_gene: NA; j_gene: TRBJ1-5; v_gene: TRBV12-3/TRBV12-4; abundance: many; CDR3aa: CASSPWPRGTQPQHF; CDR3nt: TGTGCCAGCAGTCCCTGGCCCCGAGGAACTCAGCCCCAGCATTTT
d_gene: TRBD2; j_gene: TRBJ2-3; v_gene: TRBV27; abundance: NA; CDR3aa: CASSQKRTSGGPTTSDTQYF; CDR3nt: TGTGCCAGCAGCCAAAAACGGACTAGCGGGGGGCCTACAACCTCAGATACGCAGTATTTT
d_gene: TRBD1; j_gene: TRBJ1-4; v_gene: TRBV9; abundance: many; CDR3aa: CASSGSGTGSEKLFF; CDR3nt: TGTGCCAGCAGCGGATCCGGGACAGGGAGTGAAAAACTGTTTTTT
d_gene: TRBD2; j_gene: TRBJ2-3; v_gene: TRBV5-1; abundance: NA; CDR3aa: CASSLELAGEDTQYF; CDR3nt: TGCGCCAGCAGCTTGGAGCTAGCGGGTGAAGATACGCAGTATTTT
d_gene: TRBD1; j_gene: TRBJ1-1; v_gene: TRBV20-1; abundance: NA; CDR3aa: CSARDIQGAWDTEAFF; CDR3nt: TGCAGTGCTAGAGATATACAGGGGGCTTGGGACACTGAAGCTTTCTTT
d_gene: NA; j_gene: TRBJ1-2; v_gene: TRBV12-3/TRBV12-4; abundance: many; CDR3aa: CASSLEGRGVYGYTF; CDR3nt: TGTGCCAGCAGTTTAGAAGGGCGAGGGGTCTATGGCTACACCTTC
d_gene: NA; j_gene: TRBJ2-6; v_gene: TRBV7-3; abundance: many; CDR3aa: CASKQNSGANVLTF; CDR3nt: TGTGCCAGCAAACAGAACTCTGGGGCCAACGTCCTGACTTTC
d_gene: TRBD1; j_gene: TRBJ1-5; v_gene: TRBV4-1; abundance: many; CDR3aa: CASSQQTGGRIQPQHF; CDR3nt: TGCGCCAGCAGCCAACAGACAGGGGGCCGTATCCAGCCCCAGCATTTT
d_gene: NA; j_gene: TRBJ2-2; v_gene: TRBV10-3; abundance: many; CDR3aa: CAIRDSGELFF; CDR3nt: TGTGCCATCAGAGACTCCGGGGAGCTGTTTTTT
d_gene: NA; j_gene: TRBJ2-6; v_gene: TRBV24-1; abundance: many; CDR3aa: CATSDGSSGANVLTF; CDR3nt: TGTGCCACCAGTGATGGCAGCTCTGGGGCCAACGTCCTGACTTTC
d_gene: NA; j_gene: TRBJ2-3; v_gene: TRBV28; abundance: NA; CDR3aa: CASSFAGITDTQYF; CDR3nt: TGTGCCAGCAGTTTCGCAGGGATAACAGATACGCAGTATTTT
d_gene: NA; j_gene: TRBJ2-7; v_gene: TRBV28; abundance: few; CDR3aa: CASSLKSTGHYEQYF; CDR3nt: TGTGCCAGCAGTTTAAAGTCAACAGGACACTACGAGCAGTACTTC
d_gene: NA; j_gene: TRBJ1-1; v_gene: TRBV19; abundance: NA; CDR3aa: CASKQVWDTEAFF; CDR3nt: TGTGCCAGCAAACAGGTTTGGGACACTGAAGCTTTCTTT
d_gene: TRBD1; j_gene: TRBJ1-2; v_gene: TRBV6-2/TRBV6-3; abundance: many; CDR3aa: CASSQDRAIPMGYTF; CDR3nt: TGTGCCAGCAGCCAGGACAGGGCCATTCCTATGGGCTACACCTTC
d_gene: NA; j_gene: TRBJ1-3; v_gene: TRBV2; abundance: many; CDR3aa: CASTLDSGNTIYF; CDR3nt: TGTGCCAGCACCTTGGACTCTGGAAACACCATATATTTT
d_gene: TRBD1; j_gene: TRBJ1-2; v_gene: TRBV7-3; abundance: NA; CDR3aa: CASSPLPGQGFGYTF; CDR3nt: TGTGCCAGCAGCCCACTACCCGGACAGGGGTTTGGCTACACCTTC
d_gene: TRBD1; j_gene: TRBJ2-2; v_gene: TRBV5-1; abundance: many; CDR3aa: CASSPGTGGTGELFF; CDR3nt: TGCGCCAGCAGCCCCGGGACAGGGGGCACCGGGGAGCTGTTTTTT
d_gene: TRBD1; j_gene: TRBJ2-1; v_gene: TRBV24-1; abundance: many; CDR3aa: CATSDLTGQGMDEQFF; CDR3nt: TGTGCCACCAGTGATTTGACGGGACAGGGGATGGATGAGCAGTTCTTC
d_gene: NA; j_gene: TRBJ2-7; v_gene: TRBV9; abundance: few; CDR3aa: CASSGGGLGRSYEQYF; CDR3nt: TGTGCCAGCAGCGGGGGGGGGCTGGGGAGGTCCTACGAGCAGTACTTC
d_gene: NA; j_gene: TRBJ1-2; v_gene: TRBV7-9; abundance: many; CDR3aa: CASSLGPQPDPLGYTF; CDR3nt: TGTGCCAGCAGCTTAGGTCCCCAGCCAGACCCCCTTGGCTACACCTTC
d_gene: TRBD2; j_gene: TRBJ2-7; v_gene: TRBV12-3/TRBV12-4; abundance: many; CDR3aa: CASSSSTLGTSWEQYF; CDR3nt: TGTGCCAGCAGTTCCTCCACCTTAGGGACTAGCTGGGAGCAGTACTTC
d_gene: NA; j_gene: TRBJ2-7; v_gene: TRBV20-1; abundance: many; CDR3aa: CSARDTQGVYEQYF; CDR3nt: TGCAGTGCTAGAGATACCCAGGGAGTGTACGAGCAGTACTTC
d_gene: NA; j_gene: TRBJ2-1; v_gene: TRBV5-6; abundance: many; CDR3aa: CASSLYGSSYNEQFF; CDR3nt: TGTGCCAGCAGCTTGTATGGGAGCTCCTACAATGAGCAGTTCTTC
d_gene: NA; j_gene: TRBJ2-1; v_gene: TRBV6-1; abundance: NA; CDR3aa: CASINSGLGGYGVNEQFF; CDR3nt: TGTGCCAGCATAAATTCGGGGCTAGGGGGTTATGGCGTCAATGAGCAGTTCTTC
d_gene: NA; j_gene: TRBJ1-5; v_gene: TRBV28; abundance: many; CDR3aa: CASSLVGNQPQHF; CDR3nt: TGCGCCAGCAGCTTGGTAGGGAATCAGCCCCAGCATTTT
d_gene: TRBD1; j_gene: TRBJ1-4; v_gene: TRBV6-5; abundance: many; CDR3aa: CARGHRTGREKLFF; CDR3nt: TGTGCCAGGGGCCACAGGACAGGGCGTGAAAAACTGTTTTTT
d_gene: NA; j_gene: TRBJ2-5; v_gene: TRBV10-2; abundance: many; CDR3aa: CASSGRGAETQYF; CDR3nt: TGCGCCAGCAGTGGACGGGGGGCTGAGACCCAGTACTTC
d_gene: NA; j_gene: TRBJ2-7; v_gene: TRBV4-1; abundance: many; CDR3aa: CASSQEVGYEQYF; CDR3nt: TGCGCCAGCAGCCAAGAAGTGGGCTACGAGCAGTACTTC
d_gene: NA; j_gene: TRBJ2-1; v_gene: TRBV20-1; abundance: many; CDR3aa: CSARKPRAEQFF; CDR3nt: TGCAGTGCTAGGAAACCTAGGGCTGAGCAGTTCTTC
d_gene: TRBD1; j_gene: TRBJ2-2; v_gene: TRBV3-1; abundance: NA; CDR3aa: CASSPSDRGRSGELFF; CDR3nt: TGTGCCAGCAGCCCGAGTGACAGGGGGCGCTCCGGGGAGCTGTTTTTT
d_gene: NA; j_gene: TRBJ2-6; v_gene: TRBV12-3/TRBV12-4; abundance: few; CDR3aa: CASSLARGLFSGANVLTF; CDR3nt: TGTGCCAGCAGTTTGGCGCGGGGGCTCTTCTCTGGGGCCAACGTCCTGACTTTC
d_gene: TRBD2; j_gene: TRBJ2-7; v_gene: TRBV28; abundance: many; CDR3aa: CASSLTAGNSYEQYF; CDR3nt: TGTGCCAGCAGTTTAACAGCGGGGAACTCCTACGAGCAGTACTTC
d_gene: NA; j_gene: TRBJ1-1; v_gene: TRBV4-1; abundance: NA; CDR3aa: CASSRTSDAHRSNTEAFF; CDR3nt: TGCGCCAGCAGCCGCACCTCAGATGCCCACCGTTCGAACACTGAAGCTTTCTTT
d_gene: NA; j_gene: TRBJ2-5; v_gene: TRBV20-1; abundance: many; CDR3aa: CSAPIGGRETQYF; CDR3nt: TGCAGTGCCCCTATTGGGGGGAGAGAGACCCAGTACTTC
d_gene: NA; j_gene: TRBJ1-4; v_gene: TRBV3-1; abundance: few; CDR3aa: CASSQLGRGLFF; CDR3nt: TGTGCCAGCAGCCAATTAGGGAGGGGACTGTTTTTT
d_gene: NA; j_gene: TRBJ2-1; v_gene: TRBV7-2; abundance: many; CDR3aa: CASSSQGYNEQFF; CDR3nt: TGTGCCAGCAGCTCGCAGGGTTACAATGAGCAGTTCTTC
d_gene: NA; j_gene: TRBJ1-3; v_gene: TRBV5-1; abundance: many; CDR3aa: CASSLEGGTGNTIYF; CDR3nt: TGCGCCAGCAGCTTGGAAGGTGGGACTGGAAACACCATATATTTT
d_gene: NA; j_gene: TRBJ2-5; v_gene: TRBV20-1; abundance: many; CDR3aa: CSAKIGGTRETQYF; CDR3nt: TGCAGTGCCAAGATAGGGGGAACCCGAGAGACCCAGTACTTC
d_gene: TRBD1; j_gene: TRBJ2-3; v_gene: TRBV27; abundance: NA; CDR3aa: CASSSRDRGWTDTQYF; CDR3nt: TGTGCCAGCAGCTCTAGGGACAGGGGTTGGACAGATACGCAGTATTTT
d_gene: NA; j_gene: TRBJ1-4; v_gene: TRBV20-1; abundance: many; CDR3aa: CSASTGLNEKLFF; CDR3nt: TGCAGTGCTTCTACAGGATTAAATGAAAAACTGTTTTTT
d_gene: NA; j_gene: TRBJ1-5; v_gene: TRBV20-1; abundance: many; CDR3aa: CSARDHKGYDGNQPQHF; CDR3nt: TGCAGTGCTAGAGATCATAAGGGGTACGATGGCAATCAGCCCCAGCATTTT
d_gene: NA; j_gene: TRBJ1-3; v_gene: TRBV5-1; abundance: many; CDR3aa: CASSLHGGRTSGNTIYF; CDR3nt: TGCGCCAGCAGCTTGCATGGAGGCAGGACCTCTGGAAACACCATATATTTT
d_gene: NA; j_gene: TRBJ2-3; v_gene: TRBV12-3/TRBV12-4; abundance: many; CDR3aa: CASSLTGTQYF; CDR3nt: TGTGCCAGCAGTTTAACGGGTACGCAGTATTTT
d_gene: TRBD2; j_gene: TRBJ2-3; v_gene: TRBV19; abundance: NA; CDR3aa: CASSIRASGATDTQYF; CDR3nt: TGTGCCAGTAGTATCCGGGCTAGCGGGGCTACAGATACGCAGTATTTT
d_gene: NA; j_gene: TRBJ1-2; v_gene: TRBV12-3/TRBV12-4; abundance: many; CDR3aa: CASSDLGRPPIMYGYTF; CDR3nt: TGTGCCAGCAGTGACCTGGGCAGGCCTCCCATCATGTATGGCTACACCTTC
d_gene: NA; j_gene: TRBJ1-3; v_gene: TRBV3-1; abundance: many; CDR3aa: CASSQALGSIYF; CDR3nt: TGTGCCAGCAGCCAGGCCCTGGGGTCCATATATTTT
d_gene: NA; j_gene: TRBJ2-5; v_gene: TRBV7-9; abundance: many; CDR3aa: CASSLGLTYQETQYF; CDR3nt: TGTGCCAGCAGCTTGGGACTTACTTACCAAGAGACCCAGTACTTC
d_gene: NA; j_gene: TRBJ2-5; v_gene: TRBV4-2; abundance: many; CDR3aa: CASSQEQTALETQYF; CDR3nt: TGTGCCAGCAGCCAGGAGCAGACTGCCTTGGAGACCCAGTACTTC